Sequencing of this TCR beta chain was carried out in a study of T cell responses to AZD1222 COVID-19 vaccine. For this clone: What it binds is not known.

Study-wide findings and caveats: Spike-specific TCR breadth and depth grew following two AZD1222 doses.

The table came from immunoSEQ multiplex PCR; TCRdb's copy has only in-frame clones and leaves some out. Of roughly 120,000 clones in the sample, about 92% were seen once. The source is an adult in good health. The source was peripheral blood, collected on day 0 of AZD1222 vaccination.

CDR3 DNA: TGCGCCAGCAGCCAACCTTATCCGGGACGTGATGAAAAACTGTTTTTT. Translation: CASSQPYPGRDEKLFF. V and J are TRBV4-1 and TRBJ1-4; possibly TRBD1 for D (5 bases). The CDR3 has 16 residues. Between the trimmed V and J ends, which lost 2 bases and 6 bases, there was a span of 16 bases. CDR1 is MGHRA and CDR2 is YSYEKL in the germline V gene.